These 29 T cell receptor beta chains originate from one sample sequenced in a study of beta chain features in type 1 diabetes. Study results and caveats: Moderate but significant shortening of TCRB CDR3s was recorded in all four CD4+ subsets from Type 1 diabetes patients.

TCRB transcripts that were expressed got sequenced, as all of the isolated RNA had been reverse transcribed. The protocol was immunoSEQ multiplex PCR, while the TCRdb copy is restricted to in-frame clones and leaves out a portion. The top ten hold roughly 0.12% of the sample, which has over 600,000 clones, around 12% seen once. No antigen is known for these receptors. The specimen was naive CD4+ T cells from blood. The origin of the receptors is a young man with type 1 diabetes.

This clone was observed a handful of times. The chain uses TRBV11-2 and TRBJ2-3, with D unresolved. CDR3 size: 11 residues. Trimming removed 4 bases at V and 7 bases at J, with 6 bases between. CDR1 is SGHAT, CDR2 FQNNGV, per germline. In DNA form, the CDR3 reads TGTGCCAGCAGCTCCCAGAATACGCAGTATTTT. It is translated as CASSSQNTQYF.

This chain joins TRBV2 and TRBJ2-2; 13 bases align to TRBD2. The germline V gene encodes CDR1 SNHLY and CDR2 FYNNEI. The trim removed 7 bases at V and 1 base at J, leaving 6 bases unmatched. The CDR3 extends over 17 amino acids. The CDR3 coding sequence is TGTGCCAGCACCCGACTAGCGGGGGGTGAGAACACCGGGGAGCTGTTTTTT. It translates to CASTRLAGGENTGELFF.

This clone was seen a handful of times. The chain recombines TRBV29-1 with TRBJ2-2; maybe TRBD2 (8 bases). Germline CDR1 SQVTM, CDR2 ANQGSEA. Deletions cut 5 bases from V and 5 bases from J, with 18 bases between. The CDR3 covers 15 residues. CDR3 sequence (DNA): TGCAGCGTTTTGAACAGGGGCGGGAGGACCGGGGAGCTGTTTTTT. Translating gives CSVLNRGGRTGELFF.

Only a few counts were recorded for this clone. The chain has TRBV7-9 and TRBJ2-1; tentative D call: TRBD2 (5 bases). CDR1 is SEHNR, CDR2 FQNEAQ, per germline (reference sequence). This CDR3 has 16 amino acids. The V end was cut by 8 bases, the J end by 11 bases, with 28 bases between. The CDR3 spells CASANARTSDSMQQFF. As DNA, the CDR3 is TGTGCCAGCGCCAACGCCCGGACTTCGGATTCTATGCAGCAGTTCTTC.

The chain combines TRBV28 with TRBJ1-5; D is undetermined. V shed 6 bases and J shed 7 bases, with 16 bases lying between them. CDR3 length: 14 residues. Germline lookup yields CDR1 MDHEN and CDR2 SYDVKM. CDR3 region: CASSHPATGQPQHF. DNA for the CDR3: TGTGCCAGCAGCCACCCCGCGACGGGCCAGCCCCAGCATTTT.

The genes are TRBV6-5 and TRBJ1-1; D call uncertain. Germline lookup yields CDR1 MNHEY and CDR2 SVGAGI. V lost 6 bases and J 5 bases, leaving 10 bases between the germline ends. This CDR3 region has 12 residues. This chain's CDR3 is CASRPRWTEAFF. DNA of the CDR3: TGTGCCAGCAGACCGCGGTGGACTGAAGCTTTCTTT.

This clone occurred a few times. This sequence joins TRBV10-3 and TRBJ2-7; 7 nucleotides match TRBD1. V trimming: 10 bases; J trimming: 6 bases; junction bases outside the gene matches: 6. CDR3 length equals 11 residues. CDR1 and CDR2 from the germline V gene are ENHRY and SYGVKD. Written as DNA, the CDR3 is TGTGCCAGCAGACAGGGCCGCGAGCAGTACTTC. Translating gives CASRQGREQYF.

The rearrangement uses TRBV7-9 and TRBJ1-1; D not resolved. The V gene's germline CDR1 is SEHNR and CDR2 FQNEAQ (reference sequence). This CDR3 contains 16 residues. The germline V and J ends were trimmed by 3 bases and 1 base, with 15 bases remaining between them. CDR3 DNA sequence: TGTGCCAGCAGCTTTGTGCCCGCCGGCGGGAACACTGAAGCTTTCTTT. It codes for CASSFVPAGGNTEAFF. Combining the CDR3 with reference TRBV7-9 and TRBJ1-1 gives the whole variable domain DTGVSQNPRHKITKRGQNVTFRCDPISEHNRLYWYRQTLGQGPEFLTYFQNEAQLEKSRLLSDRFSAERPKGSFSTLEIQRTEQGDSAMYLCASSFVPAGGNTEAFFGQGTRLTVV.

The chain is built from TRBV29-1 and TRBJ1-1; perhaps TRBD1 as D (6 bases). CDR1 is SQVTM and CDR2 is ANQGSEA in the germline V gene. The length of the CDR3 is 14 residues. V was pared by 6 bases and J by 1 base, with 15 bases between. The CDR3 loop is CSVAPDSQNTEAFF. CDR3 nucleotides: TGCAGCGTCGCCCCGGACAGCCAGAACACTGAAGCTTTCTTT.

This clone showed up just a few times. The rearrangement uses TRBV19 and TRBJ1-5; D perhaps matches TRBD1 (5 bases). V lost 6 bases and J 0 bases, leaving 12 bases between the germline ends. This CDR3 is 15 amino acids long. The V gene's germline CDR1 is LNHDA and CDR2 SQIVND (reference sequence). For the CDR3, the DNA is TGTGCCAGTAGGGAGAACAGGATTAGCAATCAGCCCCAGCATTTT. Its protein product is CASRENRISNQPQHF.

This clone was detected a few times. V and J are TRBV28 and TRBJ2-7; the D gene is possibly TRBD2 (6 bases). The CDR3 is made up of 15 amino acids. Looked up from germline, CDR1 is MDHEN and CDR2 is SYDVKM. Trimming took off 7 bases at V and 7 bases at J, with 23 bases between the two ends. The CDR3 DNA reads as TGTGCCAGCATTCCCGCGGGGACTGGGACGCGAGAGCAGTACTTC. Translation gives CASIPAGTGTREQYF.

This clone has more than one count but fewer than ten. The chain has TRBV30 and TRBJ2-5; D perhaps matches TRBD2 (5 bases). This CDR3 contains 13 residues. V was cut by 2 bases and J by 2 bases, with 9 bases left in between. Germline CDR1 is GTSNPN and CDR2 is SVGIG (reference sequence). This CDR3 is CAWSRSGQETQYF. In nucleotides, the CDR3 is TGTGCCTGGAGTAGGTCGGGGCAAGAGACCCAGTACTTC.

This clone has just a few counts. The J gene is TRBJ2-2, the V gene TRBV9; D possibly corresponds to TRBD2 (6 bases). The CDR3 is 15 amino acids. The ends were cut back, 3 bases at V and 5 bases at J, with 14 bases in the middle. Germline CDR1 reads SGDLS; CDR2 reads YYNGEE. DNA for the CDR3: TGTGCCAGCAGCGCCGGGACTCCTAGTACCGGGGAGCTGTTTTTT. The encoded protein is CASSAGTPSTGELFF.

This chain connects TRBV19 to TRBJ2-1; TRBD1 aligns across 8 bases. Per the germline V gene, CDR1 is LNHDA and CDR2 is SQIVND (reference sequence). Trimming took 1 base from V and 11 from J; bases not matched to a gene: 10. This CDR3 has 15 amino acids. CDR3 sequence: CASSIVQGAKEKQFF. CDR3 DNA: TGTGCCAGTAGTATAGTCCAGGGGGCTAAGGAAAAGCAGTTCTTC.

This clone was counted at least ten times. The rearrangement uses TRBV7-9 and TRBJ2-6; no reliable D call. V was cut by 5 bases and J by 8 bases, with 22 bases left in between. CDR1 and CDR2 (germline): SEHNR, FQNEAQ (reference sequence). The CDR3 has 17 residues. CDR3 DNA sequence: TGTGCCAGCAGCCGAAAGTTCCAGGCCTTCACCTCCAACGTCCTGACTTTC. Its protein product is CASSRKFQAFTSNVLTF.

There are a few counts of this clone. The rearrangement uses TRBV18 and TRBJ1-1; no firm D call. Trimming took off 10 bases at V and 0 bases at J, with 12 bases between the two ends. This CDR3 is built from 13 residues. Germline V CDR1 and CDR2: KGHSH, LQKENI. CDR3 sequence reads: CATSLQVNTEAFF. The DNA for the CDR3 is TGTGCCACCTCTCTTCAGGTGAACACTGAAGCTTTCTTT.

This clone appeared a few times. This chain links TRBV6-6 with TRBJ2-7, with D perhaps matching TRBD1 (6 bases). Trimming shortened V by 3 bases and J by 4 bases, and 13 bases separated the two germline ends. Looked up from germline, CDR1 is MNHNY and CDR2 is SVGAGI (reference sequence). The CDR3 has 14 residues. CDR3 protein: CASSYIARGYEQYF. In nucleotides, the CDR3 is TGTGCCAGCAGTTATATTGCCAGGGGATACGAGCAGTACTTC.

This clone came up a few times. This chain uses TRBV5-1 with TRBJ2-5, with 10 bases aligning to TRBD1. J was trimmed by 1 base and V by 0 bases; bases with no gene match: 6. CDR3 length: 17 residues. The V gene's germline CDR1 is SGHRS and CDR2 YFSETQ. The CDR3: CASSLEGTGVFQETQYF. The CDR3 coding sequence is TGCGCCAGCAGCTTGGAAGGGACAGGGGTTTTCCAAGAGACCCAGTACTTC.

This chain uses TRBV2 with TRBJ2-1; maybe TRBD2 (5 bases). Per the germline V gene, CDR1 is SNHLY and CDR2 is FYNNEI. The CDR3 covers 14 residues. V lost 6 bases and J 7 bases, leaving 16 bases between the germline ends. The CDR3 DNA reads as TGTGCCAGCAGAGCTGGACTCCCTAAGAATGAGCAGTTCTTC. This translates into CASRAGLPKNEQFF.

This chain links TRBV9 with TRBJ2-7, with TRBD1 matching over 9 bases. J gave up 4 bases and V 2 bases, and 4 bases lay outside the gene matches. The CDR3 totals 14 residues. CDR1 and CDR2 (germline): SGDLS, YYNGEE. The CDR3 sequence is CASSVSGTGYEQYF. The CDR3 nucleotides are TGTGCCAGCAGCGTTTCCGGGACAGGGTACGAGCAGTACTTC.

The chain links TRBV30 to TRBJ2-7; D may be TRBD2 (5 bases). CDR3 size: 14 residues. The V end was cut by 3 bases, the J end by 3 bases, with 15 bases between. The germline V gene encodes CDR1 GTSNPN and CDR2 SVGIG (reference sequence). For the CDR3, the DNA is TGTGCCTGGAGGTATAGCGTCCCGAGCTACGAGCAGTACTTC. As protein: CAWRYSVPSYEQYF. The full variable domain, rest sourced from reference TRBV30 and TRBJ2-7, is SQTIHQWPATLVQPVGSPLSLECTVEGTSNPNLYWYRQAAGRGLQLLFYSVGIGQISSEVPQNLSASRPQDRQFILSSKKLLLSDSGFYLCAWRYSVPSYEQYFGPGTRLTVT.

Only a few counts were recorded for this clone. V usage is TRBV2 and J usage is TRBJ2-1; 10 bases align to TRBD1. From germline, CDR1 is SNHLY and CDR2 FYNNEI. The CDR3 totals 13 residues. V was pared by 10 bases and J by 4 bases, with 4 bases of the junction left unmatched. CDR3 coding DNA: TGTGCCACCGGGACAGGGGAATACAATGAGCAGTTCTTC. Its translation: CATGTGEYNEQFF.

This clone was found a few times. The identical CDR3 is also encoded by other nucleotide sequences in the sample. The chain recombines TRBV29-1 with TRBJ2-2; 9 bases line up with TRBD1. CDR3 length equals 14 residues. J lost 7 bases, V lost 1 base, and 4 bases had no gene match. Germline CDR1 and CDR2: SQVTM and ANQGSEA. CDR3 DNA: TGCAGCGTTGAAGGGGACAGGGTACGCGGGGAGCTGTTTTTT. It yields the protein CSVEGDRVRGELFF.

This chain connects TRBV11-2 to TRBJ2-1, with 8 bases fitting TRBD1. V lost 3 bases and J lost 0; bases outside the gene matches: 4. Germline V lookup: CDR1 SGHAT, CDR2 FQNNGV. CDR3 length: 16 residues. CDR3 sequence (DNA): TGTGCCAGCAGCTTCTATGGGACAGGCTCCTACAATGAGCAGTTCTTC. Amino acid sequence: CASSFYGTGSYNEQFF.

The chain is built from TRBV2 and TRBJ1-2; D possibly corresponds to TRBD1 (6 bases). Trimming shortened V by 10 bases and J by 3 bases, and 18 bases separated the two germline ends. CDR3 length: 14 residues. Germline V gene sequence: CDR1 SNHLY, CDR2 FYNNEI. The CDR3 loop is CATSPDSSYYGYTF. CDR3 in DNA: TGTGCCACCAGCCCGGACAGCTCTTACTATGGCTACACCTTC.

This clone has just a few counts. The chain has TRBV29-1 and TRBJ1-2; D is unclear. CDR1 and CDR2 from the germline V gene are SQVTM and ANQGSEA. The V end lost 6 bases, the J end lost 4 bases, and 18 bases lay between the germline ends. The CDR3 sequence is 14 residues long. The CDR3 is CSVGYNGGSYGYTF. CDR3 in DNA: TGCAGCGTCGGATACAACGGAGGGTCCTATGGCTACACCTTC.

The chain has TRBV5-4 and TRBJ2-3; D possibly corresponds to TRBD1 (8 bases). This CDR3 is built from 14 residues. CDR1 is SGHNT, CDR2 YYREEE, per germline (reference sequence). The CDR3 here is CAGGSTGATDTQYF. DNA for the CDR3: TGTGCGGGGGGGTCGACAGGGGCGACAGATACGCAGTATTTT.

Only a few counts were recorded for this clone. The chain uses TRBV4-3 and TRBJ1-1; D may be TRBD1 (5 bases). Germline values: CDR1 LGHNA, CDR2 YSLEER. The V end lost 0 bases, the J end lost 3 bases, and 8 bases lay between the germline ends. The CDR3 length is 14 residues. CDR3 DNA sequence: TGCGCCAGCAGCCAAGATCCACAGGACACTGAAGCTTTCTTT. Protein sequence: CASSQDPQDTEAFF.

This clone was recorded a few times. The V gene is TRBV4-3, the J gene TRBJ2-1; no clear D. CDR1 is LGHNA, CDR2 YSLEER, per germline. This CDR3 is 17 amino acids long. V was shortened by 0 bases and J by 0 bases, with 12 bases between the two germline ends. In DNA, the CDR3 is TGCGCCAGCAGCCAAGAAGCCGCGCGTAGCTCCTACAATGAGCAGTTCTTC. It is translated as CASSQEAARSSYNEQFF.